This T cell receptor (beta chain) derives from a study of HIV-infected patients and healthy controls. The CDR3 consists of 15 residues. With V trimmed by 2 bases and J by 1 base, 4 bases remained unmatched. From germline, CDR1 is SGHRS and CDR2 YFSETQ. No cell fractionation was done, so the repertoire covers all unsorted peripheral blood T cells. At least ten counts were recorded for this clonotype. Alpha and beta constant-region primers primed reverse transcription of around 540 ng RNA. Separate chain-specific third strand synthesis with multiplexing indices produced the alpha and beta libraries. MiXCR was run by TCRdb on the 5' RACE reads, yielding one entry per CDR3 protein. The sample carries thousands of distinct CDR3 sequences, under 6.5% recorded once.

The chain carries TRBV5-1 and TRBJ1-1, with 8 nucleotides matching TRBD1. The specimen was blood, collected before antiretroviral therapy. The source of this sequence is an adult with HIV infection. The CDR3 is CASSLLQGANTEAFF. In nucleotides, the CDR3 is TGCGCCAGCAGCTTACTTCAGGGGGCGAACACTGAAGCTTTCTTT.